Listed below are T cell receptor beta chains from one sample, sequenced in a study of regulatory T cells in long-lasting Graves disease. TCRdb called the multiplex PCR reads again in MiXCR, with one record for every CDR3 protein. Among roughly 380,000 distinct CDR3 sequences listed, 15% to 18% were seen once. The sample in question was peripheral blood mononuclear cells (PBMCs), obtained at new diagnosis, from a patient treated with antithyroid drugs. The receptors were sampled from a female donor with Graves disease. The CDR3 runs from the conserved cysteine through the conserved F or W. The D gene is left open where the match is weak. Expanded clones are given a class, and other clones once, few, many or no size at all.

V gene: TRBV2; clone size: many; J gene: TRBJ1-2; D gene: NA; CDR3 protein: CASSLSTDNYGYTF; CDR3 DNA: TGTGCCAGCAGCCTCTCGACGGACAACTATGGCTACACCTTC
V gene: TRBV27; clone size: many; J gene: TRBJ2-7; D gene: NA; CDR3 protein: CASSLKHRTYEQYF; CDR3 DNA: TGTGCCAGCAGTTTAAAACACCGGACCTACGAGCAGTACTTC
V gene: TRBV20-1; clone size: many; J gene: TRBJ2-5; D gene: TRBD2; CDR3 protein: CSAMVAGGRSGETQYF; CDR3 DNA: TGCAGTGCTATGGTAGCGGGGGGGCGGTCGGGTGAGACCCAGTACTTC
V gene: TRBV5-1; clone size: NA; J gene: TRBJ1-1; D gene: NA; CDR3 protein: CASSLDRVYTEASF; CDR3 DNA: TGCGCCAGCAGCTTGGATAGGGTGTACACTGAAGCTTCCTTT
V gene: TRBV10-1; clone size: many; J gene: TRBJ2-7; D gene: TRBD2; CDR3 protein: CASRHQGSPSGNLHYEQYF; CDR3 DNA: TGCGCCAGCAGACATCAGGGTAGCCCTAGCGGGAACCTTCACTACGAGCAGTACTTC
V gene: TRBV20-1; clone size: many; J gene: TRBJ2-7; D gene: NA; CDR3 protein: CSAEGPTGFTSEQYF; CDR3 DNA: TGCAGTGCTGAGGGCCCTACAGGGTTTACTTCCGAGCAGTACTTC
V gene: TRBV30; clone size: few; J gene: TRBJ1-1; D gene: NA; CDR3 protein: CAWGVRGQGLNTEAFF; CDR3 DNA: TGTGCCTGGGGTGTACGCGGGCAGGGGCTGAACACTGAAGCTTTCTTT
V gene: TRBV7-9; clone size: many; J gene: TRBJ2-5; D gene: NA; CDR3 protein: CASSLALRDQETQYF; CDR3 DNA: TGTGCCAGCAGCTTAGCGCTACGAGACCAAGAGACCCAGTACTTC
V gene: TRBV20-1; clone size: many; J gene: TRBJ2-3; D gene: TRBD1; CDR3 protein: CSARDRLSQGVDTQYF; CDR3 DNA: TGCAGTGCTAGAGATCGATTGTCGCAGGGGGTGGATACGCAGTATTTT
V gene: TRBV28; clone size: many; J gene: TRBJ2-1; D gene: NA; CDR3 protein: CASSNLRGSSYNEQFF; CDR3 DNA: TGTGCCAGCAGCAACCTGCGCGGTAGCTCCTACAATGAGCAGTTCTTC
V gene: TRBV7-2; clone size: many; J gene: TRBJ1-5; D gene: NA; CDR3 protein: CASSPTSPGEAQHF; CDR3 DNA: TGTGCCAGCAGCCCTACCTCTCCCGGGGAAGCCCAGCATTTT
V gene: TRBV7-6; clone size: many; J gene: TRBJ2-3; D gene: NA; CDR3 protein: CASSSTWGASPEEGTDTQYF; CDR3 DNA: TGTGCCAGCAGCTCTACTTGGGGGGCTAGCCCTGAGGAGGGGACAGATACGCAGTATTTT
V gene: TRBV28; clone size: many; J gene: TRBJ2-1; D gene: TRBD1; CDR3 protein: CASGLTGAYNEQFF; CDR3 DNA: TGTGCCAGCGGGCTGACAGGGGCCTACAATGAGCAGTTCTTC
V gene: TRBV12-3/TRBV12-4; clone size: NA; J gene: TRBJ2-2; D gene: TRBD1; CDR3 protein: CASRLGGRGLSGELFF; CDR3 DNA: TGTGCCAGCAGATTGGGGGGCAGGGGGCTGAGCGGGGAGCTGTTTTTT
V gene: TRBV5-1; clone size: many; J gene: TRBJ2-7; D gene: TRBD2; CDR3 protein: CASSSGTSGSIEQYF; CDR3 DNA: TGCGCCAGCAGCTCAGGGACTAGCGGGAGCATCGAGCAGTACTTC
V gene: TRBV5-1; clone size: many; J gene: TRBJ1-1; D gene: NA; CDR3 protein: CASSRTQTNTEAFF; CDR3 DNA: TGCGCCAGCAGCCGGACCCAAACGAACACTGAAGCTTTCTTT
V gene: TRBV11-2; clone size: many; J gene: TRBJ1-2; D gene: NA; CDR3 protein: CASSLTGTGGNLLYGYTF; CDR3 DNA: TGTGCCAGCAGCTTAACGGGGACCGGGGGAAACCTTCTTTATGGCTACACCTTC
V gene: TRBV29-1; clone size: many; J gene: TRBJ2-7; D gene: NA; CDR3 protein: CSARYLGSGEQYF; CDR3 DNA: TGCAGCGCGCGATACCTAGGCTCCGGCGAGCAGTACTTC
V gene: TRBV7-2; clone size: NA; J gene: TRBJ2-6; D gene: NA; CDR3 protein: CASSTSRRGSGANVLTF; CDR3 DNA: TGTGCCAGCAGCACTAGTAGGAGGGGCTCTGGGGCCAACGTCCTGACTTTC
V gene: TRBV5-1; clone size: few; J gene: TRBJ1-1; D gene: NA; CDR3 protein: CASSFLPGGARNTEAFF; CDR3 DNA: TGCGCCAGCAGCTTTCTACCCGGGGGGGCGAGGAACACTGAAGCTTTCTTT
V gene: TRBV7-2; clone size: many; J gene: TRBJ2-1; D gene: NA; CDR3 protein: CASSPRGGSGHYNEQFF; CDR3 DNA: TGTGCCAGCAGCCCCCGAGGCGGTAGCGGTCACTACAATGAGCAGTTCTTC
V gene: TRBV11-2; clone size: many; J gene: TRBJ2-7; D gene: TRBD1; CDR3 protein: CASSPSGTGIYEQYF; CDR3 DNA: TGTGCCAGCAGCCCGAGCGGGACAGGGATCTACGAGCAGTACTTC
V gene: TRBV9; clone size: many; J gene: TRBJ2-7; D gene: TRBD2; CDR3 protein: CASSVGGGPPAYEQYF; CDR3 DNA: TGTGCCAGCAGCGTAGGGGGAGGGCCACCAGCCTACGAGCAGTACTTC
V gene: TRBV5-6; clone size: few; J gene: TRBJ1-1; D gene: NA; CDR3 protein: CASSPLRGRGLEAFF; CDR3 DNA: TGTGCCAGCAGCCCCCTCCGGGGTCGGGGGCTTGAAGCTTTCTTT
V gene: TRBV11-2; clone size: NA; J gene: TRBJ2-3; D gene: NA; CDR3 protein: CASSPTSRARTDTQYF; CDR3 DNA: TGTGCCAGCAGCCCAACCTCTAGAGCCCGCACAGATACGCAGTATTTT
V gene: TRBV7-2; clone size: many; J gene: TRBJ1-4; D gene: NA; CDR3 protein: CASSPRVADEKLFF; CDR3 DNA: TGTGCCAGCAGCCCCAGGGTAGCAGATGAAAAACTGTTTTTT
V gene: TRBV27; clone size: NA; J gene: TRBJ2-3; D gene: TRBD2; CDR3 protein: CASSIRLAGVSDTQYF; CDR3 DNA: TGTGCCAGCAGTATTCGACTAGCGGGAGTCTCAGATACGCAGTATTTT